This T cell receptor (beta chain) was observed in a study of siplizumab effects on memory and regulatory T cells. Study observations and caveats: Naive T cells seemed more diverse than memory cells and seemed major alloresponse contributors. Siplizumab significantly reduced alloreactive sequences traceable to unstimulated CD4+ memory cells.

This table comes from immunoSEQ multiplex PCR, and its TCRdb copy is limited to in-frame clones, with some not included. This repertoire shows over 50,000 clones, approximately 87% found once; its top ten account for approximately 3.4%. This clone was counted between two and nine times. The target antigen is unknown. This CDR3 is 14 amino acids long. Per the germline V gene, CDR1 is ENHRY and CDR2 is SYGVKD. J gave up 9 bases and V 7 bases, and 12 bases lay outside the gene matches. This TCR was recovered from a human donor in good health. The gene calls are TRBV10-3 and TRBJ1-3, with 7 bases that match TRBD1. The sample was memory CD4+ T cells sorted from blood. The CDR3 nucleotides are TGTGCCATCATGGGGACAGTCTCGGGAGGCACCATATATTTT. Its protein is CAIMGTVSGGTIYF.